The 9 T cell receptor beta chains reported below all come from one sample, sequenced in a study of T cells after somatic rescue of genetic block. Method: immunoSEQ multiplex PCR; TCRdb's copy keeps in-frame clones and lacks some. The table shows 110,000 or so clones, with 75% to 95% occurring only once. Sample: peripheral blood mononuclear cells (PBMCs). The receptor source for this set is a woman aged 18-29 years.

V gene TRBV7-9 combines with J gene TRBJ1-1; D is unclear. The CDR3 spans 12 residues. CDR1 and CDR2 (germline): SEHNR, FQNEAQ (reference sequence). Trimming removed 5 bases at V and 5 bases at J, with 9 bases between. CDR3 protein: CASSVRVTEAFF. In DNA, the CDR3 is TGTGCCAGCAGCGTTAGGGTAACTGAAGCTTTCTTT.

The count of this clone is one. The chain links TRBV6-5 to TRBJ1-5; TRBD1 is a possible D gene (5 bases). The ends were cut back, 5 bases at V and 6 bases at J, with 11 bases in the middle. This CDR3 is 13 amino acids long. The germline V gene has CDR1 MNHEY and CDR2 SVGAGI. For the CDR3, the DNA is TGTGCCAGCAGTCCAGGGTGGGTTCAGCCCCAGCATTTT. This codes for CASSPGWVQPQHF.

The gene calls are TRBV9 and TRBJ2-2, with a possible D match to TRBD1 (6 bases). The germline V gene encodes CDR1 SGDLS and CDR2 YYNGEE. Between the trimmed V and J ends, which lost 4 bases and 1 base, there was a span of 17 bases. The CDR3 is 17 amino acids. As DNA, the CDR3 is TGTGCCAGCAGCCCTTTGGGGGCGGCCGGGAACACCGGGGAGCTGTTTTTT. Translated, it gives CASSPLGAAGNTGELFF.

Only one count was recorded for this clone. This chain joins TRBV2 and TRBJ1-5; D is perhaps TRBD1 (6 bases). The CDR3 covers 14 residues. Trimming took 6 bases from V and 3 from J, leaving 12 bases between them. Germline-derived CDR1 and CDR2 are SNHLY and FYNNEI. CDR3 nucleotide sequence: TGTGCCAGCAGCGTAAACAGGGACAATCAGCCCCAGCATTTT. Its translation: CASSVNRDNQPQHF.

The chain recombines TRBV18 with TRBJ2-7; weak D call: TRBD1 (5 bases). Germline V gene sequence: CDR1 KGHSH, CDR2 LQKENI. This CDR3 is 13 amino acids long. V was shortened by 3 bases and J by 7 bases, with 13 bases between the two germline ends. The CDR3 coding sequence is TGTGCCAGCTCACCGACAGATTCGAGAGAGCAGTACTTC. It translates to CASSPTDSREQYF.

The CDR3 DNA reads as TGTGCCAGCAGTTACTCGAGTGGGGGTCCGGCTGAAGCTTTCTTT. Residues: CASSYSSGGPAEAFF. The chain has TRBV6-5 and TRBJ1-1; perhaps TRBD1 as D (5 bases). Per germline, CDR1 MNHEY and CDR2 SVGAGI. The V gene lost 0 bases and the J gene lost 6 bases, with 14 bases spanning the gap. The CDR3 is 15 amino acids.

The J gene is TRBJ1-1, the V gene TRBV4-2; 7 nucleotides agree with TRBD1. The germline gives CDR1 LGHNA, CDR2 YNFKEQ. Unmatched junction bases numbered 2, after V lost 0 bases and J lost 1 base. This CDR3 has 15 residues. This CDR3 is CASSQEGQPNTEAFF. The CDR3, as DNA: TGTGCCAGCAGCCAAGAGGGACAGCCGAACACTGAAGCTTTCTTT.

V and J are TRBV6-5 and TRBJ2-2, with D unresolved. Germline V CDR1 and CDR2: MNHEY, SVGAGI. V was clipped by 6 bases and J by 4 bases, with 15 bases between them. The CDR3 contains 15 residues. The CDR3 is CASSPVSLTTGELFF. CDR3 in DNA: TGTGCCAGCAGCCCCGTGTCCCTAACCACCGGGGAGCTGTTTTTT.

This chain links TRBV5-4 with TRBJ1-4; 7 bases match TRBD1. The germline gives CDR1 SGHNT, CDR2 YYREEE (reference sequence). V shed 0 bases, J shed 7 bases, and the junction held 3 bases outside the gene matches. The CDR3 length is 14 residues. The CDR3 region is CASSLETGSEKLFF. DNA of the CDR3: TGTGCCAGCAGCTTGGAGACAGGGTCTGAAAAACTGTTTTTT. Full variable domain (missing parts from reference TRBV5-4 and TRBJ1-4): ETGVTQSPTHLIKTRGQQVTLRCSSQSGHNTVSWYQQALGQGPQFIFQYYREEENGRGNFPPRFSGLQFPNYSSELNVNALELDDSALYLCASSLETGSEKLFFGSGTQLSVL.